The TCR beta chain under discussion was sequenced for a study of shared clonotypes between healthy human individuals. Study-level results: Non-shared clonotypes were found to have lower generation probabilities than the clonotypes that were shared by all four of the sorted-subset donors.

Concerning this clone: Antigen unknown.

CD45RO-negative, CCR7-selected cells formed the naive CD8 fraction, which excluded terminally differentiated effector memory CD45RA+ cells. Trimming pared 3 bases from V and 2 bases from J, leaving 14 bases between. There are 15 residues in the CDR3. CDR1 and CDR2 (germline): MNHEY, SMNVEV (reference sequence). The authors split each subset's genomic DNA evenly across several immunoSEQ plates. Repertoires were generated with immunoSEQ multiplex PCR, while TCRdb's copy carries only in-frame clones and drops some. Of just over 2,000,000 clones detected, about 95% appear once; the ten largest clones hold about 1.1%.

V is TRBV27 and J is TRBJ2-7; the D gene is possibly TRBD2 (7 bases). This clonotype originated in a man aged 18 to 29 in good health. The sequencing input was naive CD8+ T cells sorted from blood. The DNA for the CDR3 is TGTGCCAGCAGTTTTGGGGGGGGCCCTACCTACGAGCAGTACTTC. It yields the protein CASSFGGGPTYEQYF.